This TCR beta chain was identified in a study of radiotherapy plus CTLA-4 blockade in lung cancer. This clone was picked up a small number of times. TCRdb's copy holds only in-frame clones and misses some; the assay was immunoSEQ multiplex PCR. This table has 60,000 to 75,000 clones, roughly three quarters appearing once. Trimming at V came to 10 bases and at J to 1 base, leaving 8 bases not matched to a gene. The germline CDR1 and CDR2 sequences are ENHRY and SYGVKD. The CDR3 is made up of 14 amino acids. The sequenced sample was peripheral blood, obtained from a patient treated with radiotherapy plus ipilimumab. This rearrangement joins TRBV10-3 to TRBJ2-7, with TRBD1 matching 9 bases. This TCR was sampled from a human donor with non-small cell lung cancer whose response to radiotherapy plus ipilimumab could not be evaluated. Some clones in this sample may be carry-over from other donors' samples. The CDR3 DNA sequence: TGTGCCACTAGGACAGGGGACAAGTCCTACGAGCAGTACTTC. Protein sequence: CATRTGDKSYEQYF.